This T cell receptor (beta chain) was captured in a study of blood T cell repertoires in COVID-19. Clones were read by immunoSEQ multiplex PCR, and TCRdb kept only the in-frame ones, dropping some. The repertoire holds some 130,000 clones, around nine tenths seen once, with roughly 4.3% in the top ten. Germline CDR1 MDHEN, CDR2 SYDVKM. V lost 5 bases, J lost 1 base, and 13 bases stayed unmatched. The CDR3 consists of 17 residues. This receptor was obtained from a man aged 60 to 69 with COVID-19, enrolled during active disease. This sequence joins TRBV28 and TRBJ2-7; TRBD1 matches 8 bases. Sequencing used peripheral blood. Here the CDR3 reads CASSPVNFRDRSYEQYF. The DNA of the CDR3 is TGTGCCAGCAGTCCCGTGAACTTCCGGGACAGGTCCTACGAGCAGTACTTC.